This TCR beta chain stems from a study of beta chain features in type 1 diabetes. At the level of the study: No patient-donor differences in age, gender, total cells or subset yield. Investigators examined roughly 99,000,000 sorted cells across all samples. Study-level findings and limits: The study found moderately but significantly shorter TCRB CDR3s in all four CD4+ subsets of Type 1 diabetes patients. Relative to healthy donors, patients appeared to have naive, central memory and Treg TCRB repertoires that were more similar.

V was shortened by 10 bases and J by 2 bases, with 15 bases between the two germline ends. The CDR3 extends over 14 amino acids. Germline CDR1 is MDHEN and CDR2 is SYDVKM. The isolated RNA, all of it, was reverse transcribed, so expressed TCRB transcripts were what got sequenced. TCRdb's copy holds only in-frame clones and misses some; the assay was immunoSEQ multiplex PCR. The sample yields a few hundred thousand clones, 14% seen once. As regards this clone: Antigen unknown.

Purities over 95% were achieved in all sorted populations. This TCR derives from a man aged 25 to 40 with type 1 diabetes. The material sequenced was naive CD4+ T cells from blood. The chain carries TRBV28 and TRBJ2-1; weak D call: TRBD2 (6 bases). The DNA for the CDR3 is TGTGCCATTACCGGGACTTATACCTACAATGAGCAGTTCTTC. This sequence encodes CAITGTYTYNEQFF.